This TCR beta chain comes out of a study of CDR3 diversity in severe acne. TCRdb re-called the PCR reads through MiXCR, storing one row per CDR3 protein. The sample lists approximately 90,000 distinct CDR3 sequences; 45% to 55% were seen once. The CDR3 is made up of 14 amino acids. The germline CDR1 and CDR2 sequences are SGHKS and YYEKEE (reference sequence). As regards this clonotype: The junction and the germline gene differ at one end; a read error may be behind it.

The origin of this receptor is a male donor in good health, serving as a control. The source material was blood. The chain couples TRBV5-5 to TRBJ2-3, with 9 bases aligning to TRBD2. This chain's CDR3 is CASTLAGVADTQYF. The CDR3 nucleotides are TGCGCCAGCACCTTAGCGGGGGTCGCAGATACGCAGTATTTT. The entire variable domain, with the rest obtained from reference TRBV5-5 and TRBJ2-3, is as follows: DAGVTQSPTHLIKTRGQQVTLRCSPISGHKSVSWYQQVLGQGPQFIFQYYEKEERGRGNFPDRFSARQFPNYSSELNVNALLLGDSALYLCASTLAGVADTQYFGPGTRLTVL.